This T cell receptor beta chain was sequenced in a study of T cell responses to AZD1222 COVID-19 vaccine. General study findings and limits: A rise in Spike-specific TCR breadth and depth followed two AZD1222 doses. Donor demographics were predominantly white British with a female majority; clonal diversity may be underestimated. It was only 6 or 7 AZD1222 recipients who were seropositive at baseline.

Sequencing used immunoSEQ multiplex PCR; TCRdb keeps in-frame clones, though not all of them. The data hold about 140,000 clones, with about nine tenths observed a single time. Note on this clone: Antigen specificity is unknown.

This TCR came from an adult who received the AZD1222 COVID-19 vaccine. Sample: peripheral blood, taken 28 days after the second AZD1222 dose.

The CDR3 sequence is CASSYSFGVSSYEQYF. CDR3 DNA: TGTGCCAGCAGTTACTCTTTCGGGGTAAGCTCCTACGAGCAGTACTTC. The chain joins TRBV6-5 to TRBJ2-7, with D maybe TRBD2 (5 bases). The CDR3 is 16 residues long. Germline V CDR1 and CDR2: MNHEY, SVGAGI. Trimming pared 0 bases from V and 0 bases from J, leaving 12 bases between.